These T cell receptor beta chains were read from a single sample in a study of blood T cell repertoires in COVID-19. TCRdb keeps only in-frame clones here, not all; method: immunoSEQ multiplex PCR. The sample contains about 150,000 clones, roughly 80% of which appear only once. Specimen: peripheral blood. Every receptor here comes from an elderly woman with COVID-19, enrolled during active disease. Both conserved end residues are part of each CDR3. D genes are given only for firm matches. Clone size is given for some rows only: seen once, a few or many times, or a class if the clone is expanded.

.,TRBV7-3,.,TRBJ2-1,CASSEGTNEQFF,TGTGCCAGCAGCGAGGGCACCAATGAGCAGTTCTTC
.,TRBV7-9,.,TRBJ1-1,CASRELGDTEAFF,TGTGCCAGCAGAGAATTGGGCGACACTGAAGCTTTCTTT
.,TRBV3-1/TRBV3-2,.,TRBJ1-4,CASSQEAGYRVELFF,TGTGCCAGCAGCCAAGAGGCTGGCTACAGGGTGGAACTGTTTTTT
.,TRBV6-5,.,TRBJ1-6,CASRISSGGNSPLHF,TGTGCCAGCAGGATCAGCTCCGGGGGGAATTCACCCCTCCACTTT
.,TRBV19,TRBD2,TRBJ2-3,CASSNLRLAYTDTQYF,TGTGCCAGTAGTAATTTGAGACTAGCGTACACAGATACGCAGTATTTT
.,TRBV4-1,TRBD1,TRBJ2-5,CASSLGQGLETQYF,TGCGCCAGCAGCCTCGGACAGGGGTTAGAGACCCAGTACTTC
once,TRBV11-1,.,TRBJ1-2,CASSLKGQSNYGYTF,TGTGCCAGCAGCTTAAAGGGGCAGTCTAACTATGGCTACACCTTC
once,TRBV3-1/TRBV3-2,.,TRBJ2-1,CASTHRGSYNEQFF,TGTGCCAGTACACATAGGGGCTCCTACAATGAGCAGTTCTTC
.,TRBV9,.,TRBJ2-7,CASSEGSYLSGYEQYF,TGTGCCAGCAGCGAGGGGTCTTACCTTTCGGGCTACGAGCAGTACTTC
.,TRBV10-3,TRBD2,TRBJ2-5,CAISEKRGQETQYF,TGTGCCATCAGTGAAAAGCGGGGGCAAGAGACCCAGTACTTC
.,TRBV4-1,TRBD2,TRBJ2-1,CASSQDLLGLSLYNEQFF,TGCGCCAGCAGCCAAGATCTGTTGGGACTAAGTCTCTACAATGAGCAGTTCTTC
once,TRBV28,TRBD1,TRBJ1-2,CASSPGTGGGGYGYTF,TGTGCCAGCAGTCCTGGGACAGGGGGTGGGGGGTATGGCTACACCTTC
.,TRBV10-3,.,TRBJ2-1,CAISESKRYNEQFF,TGTGCCATCAGTGAGTCAAAGCGGTACAATGAGCAGTTCTTC
.,TRBV7-9,TRBD1,TRBJ1-6,CASSIQGQGNSPLHF,TGTGCCAGCAGCATCCAGGGACAGGGGAATTCACCCCTCCACTTT
.,TRBV6-6,TRBD2,TRBJ2-1,CASGTSGISYNEQFF,TGTGCCAGTGGGACTAGCGGGATCTCCTACAATGAGCAGTTCTTC
.,TRBV28,.,TRBJ1-1,CASSPGQNTEAFF,TGTGCCAGCAGTCCTGGACAGAACACTGAAGCTTTCTTT
.,TRBV29-1,TRBD1,TRBJ2-2,CSGQGNTGELFF,TGCAGCGGACAGGGGAACACCGGGGAGCTGTTTTTT
.,TRBV18,TRBD1,TRBJ2-7,CASSVGTVSEQYF,TGTGCCAGCTCAGTGGGGACAGTATCCGAGCAGTACTTC
.,TRBV14,.,TRBJ1-2,CASSQGNSYGYTF,TGTGCCAGCAGCCAAGGTAACTCCTATGGCTACACCTTC
.,TRBV5-1,TRBD1,TRBJ1-2,CASKTGQGSYTHTF,TGCGCCAGCAAAACCGGACAGGGCAGCTACACCCACACCTTC
.,TRBV3-1/TRBV3-2,TRBD2,TRBJ2-5,CASSRIPSGPNQETQYF,TGTGCCAGCAGCCGAATCCCTAGCGGGCCTAACCAAGAGACCCAGTACTTC
.,TRBV2,.,TRBJ2-2,CASSSEGSGNAGELFF,TGTGCCAGCAGTTCCGAAGGGAGTGGGAACGCCGGGGAGCTGTTTTTT
once,TRBV3-1/TRBV3-2,TRBD2,TRBJ2-1,CASSLGLAGNEQFF,TGTGCCAGCAGCCTCGGACTAGCGGGAAATGAGCAGTTCTTC
.,TRBV27,.,TRBJ2-7,CASSPRGPQHEQYF,TGTGCCAGCAGTCCGCGGGGCCCGCAGCACGAGCAGTACTTC
once,TRBV5-1,TRBD1,TRBJ1-3,CASSLGTGGNTIYF,TGCGCCAGCAGCCTCGGGACAGGCGGAAACACCATATATTTT
.,TRBV2,.,TRBJ1-1,CASSDGVWGPNTEAFF,TGTGCCAGCAGTGATGGGGTGTGGGGGCCGAACACTGAAGCTTTCTTT
.,TRBV5-1,.,TRBJ1-1,CASSFDSLNTEAFF,TGCGCCAGCAGCTTCGACTCCTTGAACACTGAAGCTTTCTTT
few,TRBV2,TRBD1,TRBJ2-2,CASTPGQGRTGELFF,TGTGCCAGCACCCCCGGACAGGGGCGCACCGGGGAGCTGTTTTTT
.,TRBV5-1,.,TRBJ2-7,CASSLDSGPYEQYF,TGCGCCAGCAGCTTGGACAGTGGTCCTTACGAGCAGTACTTC
.,TRBV3-1/TRBV3-2,TRBD1,TRBJ1-1,CASSGQTGTEAFF,TGTGCCAGCAGCGGACAGACAGGGACTGAAGCTTTCTTT
.,TRBV19,TRBD2,TRBJ2-1,CASSMGLAGGLSGEQFF,TGTGCCAGTAGTATGGGACTAGCGGGGGGGCTATCTGGCGAGCAGTTCTTC
.,TRBV6-6,TRBD1,TRBJ2-2,CASTPLGTGGAGELFF,TGTGCCAGCACCCCTCTGGGGACAGGGGGAGCCGGGGAGCTGTTTTTT
.,TRBV4-1,.,TRBJ2-7,CASSQEDTATYEQYF,TGCGCCAGCAGCCAAGAGGACACAGCAACCTACGAGCAGTACTTC
few,TRBV6-5,TRBD1,TRBJ1-2,CASREGTAANYGYTF,TGTGCCAGCAGGGAGGGGACAGCGGCTAACTATGGCTACACCTTC
.,TRBV5-4,TRBD2,TRBJ2-1,CASSLASGLATNEQFF,TGTGCCAGCAGCTTGGCCTCGGGACTAGCAACAAATGAGCAGTTCTTC
.,TRBV18,.,TRBJ1-6,CASSPDGPGAPLHF,TGTGCCAGCTCACCGGACGGACCGGGGGCACCCCTCCACTTT
.,TRBV19,.,TRBJ1-5,CASRTGTPSNQPQHF,TGTGCCAGTAGGACCGGGACACCGAGCAATCAGCCCCAGCATTTT
.,TRBV5-1,.,TRBJ1-1,CASSLEGSSRTEAFF,TGCGCCAGCAGCTTGGAGGGGTCCTCGAGGACTGAAGCTTTCTTT
.,TRBV28,TRBD2,TRBJ2-3,CASSLYVQREGAEDTQYF,TGTGCCAGCAGTTTATATGTTCAGCGGGAGGGCGCTGAAGATACGCAGTATTTT
.,TRBV12-3/TRBV12-4,.,TRBJ1-4,CASSLAHSGKLFF,TGTGCCAGCAGTTTAGCACATAGCGGAAAACTGTTTTTT
.,TRBV3-1/TRBV3-2,.,TRBJ1-1,CASSQATGLGTEAFF,TGTGCCAGCAGCCAAGCTACAGGGCTTGGCACTGAAGCTTTCTTT
once,TRBV4-2,TRBD1,TRBJ2-2,CASSQENVRGLNGELFF,TGTGCCAGCAGCCAAGAAAATGTTAGGGGGCTGAACGGGGAGCTGTTTTTT
.,TRBV5-1,.,TRBJ2-3,CASSTTTDTQYF,TGCGCCAGCAGCACCACTACTGATACGCAGTATTTT
.,TRBV11-2,.,TRBJ1-5,CASSLGAGLDQPQHF,TGTGCCAGCAGCTTAGGGGCAGGGCTAGATCAGCCCCAGCATTTT
.,TRBV18,.,TRBJ1-2,CASSPPDPRMESGYTF,TGTGCCAGCTCACCACCGGATCCGCGTATGGAGAGTGGCTACACCTTC
.,TRBV7-9,TRBD1,TRBJ1-3,CASSFRVAGTGLGNTIYF,TGTGCCAGCAGCTTTCGAGTAGCCGGGACAGGCCTTGGGAACACCATATATTTT
.,TRBV5-1,TRBD2,TRBJ2-5,CASSLSGGQEETQYF,TGCGCCAGCAGCCTAAGCGGGGGGCAGGAAGAGACCCAGTACTTC
few,TRBV18,TRBD1,TRBJ2-1,CASSPQTGGYNEQFF,TGTGCCAGCTCACCACAAACAGGGGGGTACAATGAGCAGTTCTTC
.,TRBV12-3/TRBV12-4,.,TRBJ1-4,CASSFGGREKLFF,TGTGCCAGCAGTTTCGGTGGGCGTGAAAAACTGTTTTTT
.,TRBV5-1,.,TRBJ1-2,CASSLDSDYGYTF,TGCGCCAGCAGCTTAGACAGCGACTATGGCTACACCTTC
.,TRBV6-5,.,TRBJ2-3,CASKQEPHTDTQYF,TGTGCCAGCAAACAGGAACCCCACACAGATACGCAGTATTTT
.,TRBV18,.,TRBJ2-7,CASSPYREQNEQYF,TGTGCCAGCTCACCGTACCGGGAGCAGAACGAGCAGTACTTC
few,TRBV12-5,TRBD1,TRBJ1-4,CASGLWLWTGLGPGEKLFF,TGTGCTAGTGGTTTGTGGCTGTGGACAGGATTGGGCCCCGGTGAAAAACTGTTTTTT
.,TRBV7-9,TRBD2,TRBJ2-2,CASSLALAGTGELFF,TGTGCCAGCAGCTTAGCGCTAGCGGGGACCGGGGAGCTGTTTTTT
.,TRBV7-2,TRBD1,TRBJ1-2,CASSLTTGGYGYTF,TGTGCCAGCAGCTTAACGACAGGGGGTTATGGCTACACCTTC
.,TRBV13,TRBD2,TRBJ2-5,CASSSQRIAGEETQYF,TGTGCCAGCAGCTCCCAACGAATAGCGGGAGAGGAGACCCAGTACTTC
.,TRBV12-3/TRBV12-4,.,TRBJ1-2,CASSLRGRGGYTF,TGTGCCAGCAGTTTACGGGGACGGGGGGGCTACACCTTC
.,TRBV5-1,.,TRBJ2-5,CASSLETASGWETQYF,TGCGCCAGCAGCTTGGAGACTGCTTCGGGGTGGGAGACCCAGTACTTC